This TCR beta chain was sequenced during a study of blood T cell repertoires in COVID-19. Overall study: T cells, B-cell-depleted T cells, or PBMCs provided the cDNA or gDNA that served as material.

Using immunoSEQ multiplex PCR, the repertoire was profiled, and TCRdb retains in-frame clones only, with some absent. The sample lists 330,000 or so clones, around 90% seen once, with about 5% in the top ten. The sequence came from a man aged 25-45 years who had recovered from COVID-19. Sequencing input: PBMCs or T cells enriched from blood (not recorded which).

The CDR3 sequence is CATSQRGGGLDTQYF. CDR3 in DNA: TGTGCTACCTCCCAGCGGGGGGGCGGGTTAGATACGCAGTATTTT. The rearrangement joins TRBV25-1 to TRBJ2-3, with 10 bases lining up with TRBD2. The CDR3 loop spans 15 amino acids. Germline lookup yields CDR1 MGHDK and CDR2 SYGVNS.